The 4 T cell receptor beta chains in this list originate from one sample, sequenced in a study of blood T cell repertoires in COVID-19. Here immunoSEQ multiplex PCR was the method, and the copy in TCRdb shows in-frame clones only, minus some. The sample lists 180,000 or so clones; roughly 84% were seen once. Material for sequencing was PBMCs or T cells enriched from blood (not recorded which). These receptors all come from a man aged 35 to 55 who had recovered from COVID-19.

The rearrangement joins TRBV18 to TRBJ1-1, with TRBD1 matching over 9 bases. J lost 1 base, V lost 5 bases, and 5 bases had no gene match. The germline V gene encodes CDR1 KGHSH and CDR2 LQKENI. The CDR3 has 15 amino acids. The CDR3 DNA reads as TGTGCCAGCTCAGGACAGGGGATCCGGAACACTGAAGCTTTCTTT. This translates into CASSGQGIRNTEAFF.

This chain uses TRBV5-6 with TRBJ1-5; D is uncertain. The CDR3 runs 12 residues. The germline V gene encodes CDR1 SGHDT and CDR2 YYEEEE. V was pared by 1 base and J by 4 bases, with 3 bases between. In nucleotides, the CDR3 is TGTGCCAGCAGCTTGCTAAATCAGCCCCAGCATTTT. It encodes CASSLLNQPQHF.

This clone was counted a single time. V is TRBV6-5 and J is TRBJ1-1; D may be TRBD1 (6 bases). V was shortened by 3 bases and J by 3 bases, with 14 bases between the two germline ends. This CDR3 is 15 amino acids long. CDR1 is MNHEY, CDR2 SVGAGI, per germline. The CDR3 DNA sequence: TGTGCCAGCAGTTATAATGGGGGCGCGTACACTGAAGCTTTCTTT. This sequence encodes CASSYNGGAYTEAFF.

V usage is TRBV28 and J usage is TRBJ1-1, with D possibly being TRBD1 (6 bases). Deletions cut 4 bases from V and 1 base from J, with 13 bases between. Per germline, CDR1 MDHEN and CDR2 SYDVKM. The CDR3 extends over 15 amino acids. CDR3 in amino acids: CASSWGGQTNTEAFF. In DNA, the CDR3 is TGTGCCAGCAGTTGGGGTGGACAGACGAACACTGAAGCTTTCTTT.